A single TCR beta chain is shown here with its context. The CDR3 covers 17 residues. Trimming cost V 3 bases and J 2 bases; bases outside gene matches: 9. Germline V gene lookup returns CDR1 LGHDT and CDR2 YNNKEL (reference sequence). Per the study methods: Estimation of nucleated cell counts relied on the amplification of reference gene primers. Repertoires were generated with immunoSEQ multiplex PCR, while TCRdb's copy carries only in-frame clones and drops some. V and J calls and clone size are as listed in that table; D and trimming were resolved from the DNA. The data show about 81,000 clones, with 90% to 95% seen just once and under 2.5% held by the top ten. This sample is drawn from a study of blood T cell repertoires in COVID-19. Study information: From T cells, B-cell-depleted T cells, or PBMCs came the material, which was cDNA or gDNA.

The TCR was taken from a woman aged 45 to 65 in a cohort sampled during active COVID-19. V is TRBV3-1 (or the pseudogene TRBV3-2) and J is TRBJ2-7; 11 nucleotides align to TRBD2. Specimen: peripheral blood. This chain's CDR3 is CASSQPFGTSGTYEQYF. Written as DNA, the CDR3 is TGTGCCAGCAGCCAGCCTTTCGGGACTAGCGGAACCTACGAGCAGTACTTC.